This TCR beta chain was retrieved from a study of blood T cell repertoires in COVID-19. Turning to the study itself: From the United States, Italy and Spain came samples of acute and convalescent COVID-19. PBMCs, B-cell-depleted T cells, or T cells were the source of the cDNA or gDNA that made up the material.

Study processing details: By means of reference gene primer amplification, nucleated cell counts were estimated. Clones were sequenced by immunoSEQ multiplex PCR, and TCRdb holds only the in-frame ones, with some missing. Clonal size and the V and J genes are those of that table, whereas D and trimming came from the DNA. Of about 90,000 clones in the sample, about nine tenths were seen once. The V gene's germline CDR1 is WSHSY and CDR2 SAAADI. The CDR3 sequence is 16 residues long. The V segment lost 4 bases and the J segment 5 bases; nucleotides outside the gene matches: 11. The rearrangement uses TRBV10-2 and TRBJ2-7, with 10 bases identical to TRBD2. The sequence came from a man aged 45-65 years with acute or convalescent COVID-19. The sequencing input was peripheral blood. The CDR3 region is CASSASRLAGVDEQYF. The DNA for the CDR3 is TGCGCCAGCAGTGCAAGCCGCCTAGCGGGAGTCGACGAGCAGTACTTC.